The T cell receptor beta chain described here comes from a study of T cell changes during pregnancy in multiple sclerosis. Germline CDR1 and CDR2: SNHLY and FYNNEI. CDR3 length: 12 residues. The V gene end was trimmed by 2 bases and the J gene end by 10 bases; junction bases not matched to a gene: 4. Sequencing used immunoSEQ multiplex PCR; TCRdb keeps in-frame clones, though not all of them. The sample contains tens of thousands of clones, approximately 90% of which appear only once. This TCR was recovered from a female donor with multiple sclerosis, enrolled in a pregnancy study. Sample: peripheral blood, taken in the second trimester of pregnancy. The chain combines TRBV2 with TRBJ1-1; TRBD1 matches at 7 bases. CDR3 in amino acids: CASSEQGERAFF. In DNA form, the CDR3 reads TGTGCCAGCAGTGAACAGGGGGAACGAGCTTTCTTT.